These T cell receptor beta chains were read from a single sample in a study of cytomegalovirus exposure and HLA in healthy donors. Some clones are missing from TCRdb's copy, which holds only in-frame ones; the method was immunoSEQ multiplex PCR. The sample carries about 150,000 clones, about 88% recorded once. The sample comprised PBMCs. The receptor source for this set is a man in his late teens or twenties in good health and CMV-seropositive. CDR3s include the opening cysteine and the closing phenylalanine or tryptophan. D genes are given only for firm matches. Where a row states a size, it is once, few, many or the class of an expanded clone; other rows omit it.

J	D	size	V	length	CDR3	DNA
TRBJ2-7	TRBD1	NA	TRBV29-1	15	CSVSLGTGVSYEQYF	TGCAGCGTGAGTTTGGGGACAGGGGTCTCCTACGAGCAGTACTTC
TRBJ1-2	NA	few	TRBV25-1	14	CASSEYAEIYGYTF	TGTGCCAGCAGTGAATATGCAGAAATCTATGGCTACACCTTC
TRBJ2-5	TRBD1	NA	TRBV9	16	CASSVGQGARLETQYF	TGTGCCAGCAGCGTAGGGCAGGGGGCGCGGCTGGAGACCCAGTACTTC
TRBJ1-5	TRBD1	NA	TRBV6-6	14	CASSQTGVNQPQHF	TGTGCCAGCAGCCAGACAGGGGTCAATCAGCCCCAGCATTTT
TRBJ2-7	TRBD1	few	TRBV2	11	CASRAPGQGSF	TGTGCCAGCAGGGCACCGGGACAGGGAAGCTTC
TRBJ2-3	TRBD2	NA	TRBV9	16	CASSVGLAGAGDTQYF	TGTGCCAGCAGCGTAGGACTAGCGGGAGCTGGAGATACGCAGTATTTT
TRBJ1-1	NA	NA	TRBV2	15	CASSEPRQSNTEAFF	TGTGCCAGCAGTGAACCCAGACAGTCGAACACTGAAGCTTTCTTT
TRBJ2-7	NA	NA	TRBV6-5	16	CASSWGRARSSYEQYF	TGTGCCAGCAGTTGGGGGCGGGCGAGGAGCTCCTACGAGCAGTACTTC
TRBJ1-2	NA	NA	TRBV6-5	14	CASSYLAKREGYTF	TGTGCCAGCAGTTACTTGGCGAAAAGGGAGGGCTACACCTTC
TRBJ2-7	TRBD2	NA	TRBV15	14	CATSRDGGAYEQYF	TGTGCCACCAGCAGAGATGGGGGGGCCTACGAGCAGTACTTC
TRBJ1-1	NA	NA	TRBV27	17	CASSTLDISRLNTEAFF	TGTGCCAGCAGCACTTTGGACATCAGCCGCCTGAACACTGAAGCTTTCTTT
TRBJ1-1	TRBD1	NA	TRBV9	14	CASSVQGVNTEAFF	TGTGCCAGCAGCGTCCAGGGGGTGAACACTGAAGCTTTCTTT
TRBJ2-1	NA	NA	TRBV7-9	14	CASSFGVGAHEQFF	TGTGCCAGCAGCTTTGGTGTGGGCGCCCATGAGCAGTTCTTC
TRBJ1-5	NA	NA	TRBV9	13	CASSVGTNQPQHF	TGTGCCAGCAGCGTAGGAACAAATCAGCCCCAGCATTTT
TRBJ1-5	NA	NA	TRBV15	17	CATSRDPFTGKGQPQHF	TGTGCCACCAGCAGAGACCCCTTTACAGGGAAGGGTCAGCCCCAGCATTTT
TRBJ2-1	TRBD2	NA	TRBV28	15	CASSLALLRENEQFF	TGTGCCAGCAGTTTGGCCCTCCTGCGGGAGAATGAGCAGTTCTTC
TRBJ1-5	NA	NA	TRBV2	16	CASSEGAGLSNQPQHF	TGTGCCAGCAGTGAAGGGGCAGGCCTTAGCAATCAGCCCCAGCATTTT
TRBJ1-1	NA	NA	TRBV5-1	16	CASSTRTLGSNTEAFF	TGCGCCAGCAGCACGCGGACACTCGGGTCGAACACTGAAGCTTTCTTT
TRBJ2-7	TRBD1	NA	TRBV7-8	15	CASSLVWTGSYEQYF	TGTGCCAGCAGCTTAGTTTGGACAGGCTCCTACGAGCAGTACTTC
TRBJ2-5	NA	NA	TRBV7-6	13	CDRFVGGVETQYF	TGTGACCGGTTTGTTGGGGGCGTTGAGACCCAGTACTTC
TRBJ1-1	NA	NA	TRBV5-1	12	CASSLDRGRAFF	TGCGCCAGCAGCTTGGACCGAGGGAGGGCTTTCTTT
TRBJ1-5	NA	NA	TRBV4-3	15	CASSPGQHSNQPQHF	TGCGCCAGCAGCCCAGGACAGCATAGCAATCAGCCCCAGCATTTT
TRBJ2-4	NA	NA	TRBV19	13	CASSTQLRSIQYF	TGTGCCAGTAGTACTCAACTACGGAGCATTCAGTACTTC
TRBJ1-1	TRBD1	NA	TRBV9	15	CASSVDADRVPEAFF	TGTGCCAGCAGCGTAGATGCGGACAGGGTTCCTGAAGCTTTCTTT
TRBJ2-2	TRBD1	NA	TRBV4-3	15	CASSHGTEGSGELFF	TGCGCCAGCAGCCACGGGACAGAAGGTAGCGGGGAGCTGTTTTTT
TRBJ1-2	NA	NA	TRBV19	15	CASRREAAKHYGYTF	TGTGCCAGTAGAAGGGAGGCAGCTAAGCACTATGGCTACACCTTC
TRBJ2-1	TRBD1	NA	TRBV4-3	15	CASSRQGQGADEQFF	TGCGCCAGCAGCCGCCAAGGACAGGGGGCGGATGAGCAGTTCTTC
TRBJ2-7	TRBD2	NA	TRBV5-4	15	CASSLGLAGEVEQYF	TGTGCCAGCAGCTTGGGACTAGCGGGAGAAGTTGAGCAGTACTTC
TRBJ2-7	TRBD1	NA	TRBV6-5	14	CASSSTGVRDEQYF	TGTGCCAGCAGTTCGACAGGGGTAAGAGACGAGCAGTACTTC